Listed below are T cell receptor beta chains from one sample, sequenced in a study of blood T cell repertoires in COVID-19. TCRdb keeps only in-frame clones here, not all; method: immunoSEQ multiplex PCR. This sample has around 60,000 clones, with 90% found just once. Sequencing was carried out using peripheral blood. The receptor set was obtained from a man aged 55 to 70 with active COVID-19. CDR3s include the opening cysteine and the closing phenylalanine or tryptophan. Fields, in order: clone size, V gene, CDR3 length, J gene, D gene, CDR3 protein, CDR3 DNA. A D gene is named only where the DNA matches it firmly. Size tells how often a clone was seen (once, few, many) or the class of an expanded clone, and some rows leave it out.

-	TRBV28	16	TRBJ2-3	TRBD2	CASRLFGGRAADTQYF	TGTGCCAGCAGGCTTTTCGGCGGGAGGGCCGCAGATACGCAGTATTTT
-	TRBV7-3	15	TRBJ2-1	-	CASSPSPSEGNEQFF	TGTGCCAGCAGCCCCTCACCATCCGAGGGCAATGAGCAGTTCTTC
-	TRBV28	11	TRBJ2-7	-	CASRNWYEQYF	TGTGCCAGTAGAAATTGGTACGAGCAGTACTTC
-	TRBV19	13	TRBJ2-7	-	CASSSTIYYEQYF	TGTGCCAGTAGTTCGACTATTTACTACGAGCAGTACTTC
-	TRBV5-6	15	TRBJ2-6	TRBD1	CASSYDRVGANVLTF	TGTGCCAGCAGCTACGACAGGGTTGGGGCCAACGTCCTGACTTTC
-	TRBV5-1	15	TRBJ2-5	-	CASSPPTSLVETQYF	TGCGCCAGCAGCCCACCGACTAGTCTCGTTGAGACCCAGTACTTC
-	TRBV25-1	15	TRBJ2-1	-	CASSEFGGANNEQFF	TGTGCCAGCAGTGAATTTGGGGGGGCTAACAATGAGCAGTTCTTC
-	TRBV7-9	17	TRBJ2-3	TRBD2	CASSSVAGLLGTDTQYF	TGTGCCAGCAGCTCAGTAGCGGGCTTGCTTGGCACAGATACGCAGTATTTT
-	TRBV28	11	TRBJ1-1	-	CATFYYTEAFF	TGTGCCACCTTTTATTACACTGAAGCTTTCTTT
-	TRBV7-2	13	TRBJ1-2	-	CASSLVLRGGYTF	TGTGCCAGCAGCTTAGTGCTTCGGGGGGGCTACACCTTC
-	TRBV9	19	TRBJ1-6	TRBD1	CASSATPGGKSSYNSPLHF	TGTGCCAGCAGCGCCACCCCAGGGGGGAAAAGCTCCTATAATTCACCCCTCCACTTT
-	TRBV12-5	12	TRBJ2-7	-	CASGPSLREQYF	TGTGCTAGTGGTCCCTCTTTGCGCGAGCAGTACTTC
-	TRBV18	14	TRBJ1-2	-	CASSPDGANYGYTF	TGTGCCAGCTCACCAGACGGGGCTAACTATGGCTACACCTTC
-	TRBV9	14	TRBJ2-2	-	CASSVLDSTGELFF	TGTGCCAGCAGCGTCCTTGACAGCACCGGGGAGCTGTTTTTT
-	TRBV24-1	14	TRBJ2-5	TRBD1	CATSDLSGGETQYF	TGTGCCACCAGTGATTTGTCAGGGGGAGAGACCCAGTACTTC
-	TRBV9	15	TRBJ2-1	-	CASSPGTLGRNEQFF	TGTGCCAGCAGCCCGGGAACTTTAGGGCGAAATGAGCAGTTCTTC
-	TRBV5-1	15	TRBJ2-5	TRBD1	CASSLGTGEWETQYF	TGCGCCAGCAGCTTGGGGACAGGGGAATGGGAGACCCAGTACTTC
-	TRBV21-1	18	TRBJ2-3	-	CASSKAVVLAGNTDTQYF	TGTGCCAGCAGCAAAGCCGTCGTACTAGCGGGGAACACAGATACGCAGTATTTT
-	TRBV9	17	TRBJ1-3	TRBD1	CASSLLDRGFVRNTIYF	TGTGCCAGCAGCCTCCTGGACAGGGGGTTCGTTCGAAACACCATATATTTT
-	TRBV7-9	12	TRBJ2-5	-	CASSDNWETQYF	TGTGCCAGCTCCGATAACTGGGAGACCCAGTACTTC
-	TRBV6-1	17	TRBJ2-1	TRBD2	CASSGAGTRLLWGEQFF	TGTGCCAGCAGTGGTGCCGGGACTAGGTTATTGTGGGGTGAGCAGTTCTTC
-	TRBV5-4	13	TRBJ1-1	TRBD1	CASSLQGGTEAFF	TGTGCCAGCAGCCTACAGGGGGGCACTGAAGCTTTCTTT
-	TRBV7-9	16	TRBJ1-1	TRBD1	CASSLAHRGRGTEAFF	TGTGCCAGCAGCTTAGCGCACAGGGGAAGGGGCACTGAAGCTTTCTTT
-	TRBV27	15	TRBJ2-2	TRBD1	CASSQGQGNTGELFF	TGTGCCAGCAGTCAAGGACAGGGGAACACCGGGGAGCTGTTTTTT
-	TRBV2	14	TRBJ2-1	-	CASSETRGPNEQFF	TGTGCCAGCAGTGAAACCAGGGGCCCTAATGAGCAGTTCTTC
-	TRBV5-1	15	TRBJ2-1	-	CASSLAPGLYNEQFF	TGCGCCAGCAGCTTGGCCCCGGGACTTTACAATGAGCAGTTCTTC
-	TRBV4-2	16	TRBJ1-2	TRBD1	CASSHVKTSDRGGYTF	TGTGCCAGCAGCCATGTTAAAACCTCGGACAGGGGTGGCTACACCTTC
-	TRBV4-1	16	TRBJ2-7	TRBD1	CASSQDDRESSYEQYF	TGCGCCAGCAGCCAAGACGACAGGGAGAGCTCCTACGAGCAGTACTTC
once	TRBV5-1	16	TRBJ2-7	TRBD1	CASSLALGTVPLEQYF	TGCGCCAGCAGCTTGGCTCTCGGGACAGTACCCCTCGAGCAGTACTTC
-	TRBV9	15	TRBJ2-7	TRBD2	CASSPGRGGYYEQYF	TGTGCCAGCAGCCCAGGGAGGGGCGGATACTACGAGCAGTACTTC
-	TRBV19	15	TRBJ1-5	-	CASSRTADSNQPQHF	TGTGCCAGTAGCAGGACAGCGGATAGCAATCAGCCCCAGCATTTT
-	TRBV6-5	14	TRBJ2-7	-	CATAQYGASYEQYF	TGTGCCACCGCCCAATACGGTGCGTCCTACGAGCAGTACTTC
once	TRBV7-9	15	TRBJ2-1	TRBD2	CASSLVTSLYNEQFF	TGTGCCAGCAGCTTAGTGACTAGCCTTTACAATGAGCAGTTCTTC
-	TRBV30	16	TRBJ1-6	-	CAWSVPRAGWARPLHF	TGTGCCTGGAGTGTACCCAGGGCAGGATGGGCCAGGCCCCTCCACTTT
-	TRBV5-4	16	TRBJ2-3	TRBD2	CASSRAGTQSTDTQYF	TGTGCCAGCAGCAGAGCGGGGACCCAGAGCACAGATACGCAGTATTTT
-	TRBV6-5	14	TRBJ1-1	-	CASQPGWGESEAFF	TGTGCCAGTCAGCCCGGTTGGGGGGAAAGTGAAGCTTTCTTT
once	TRBV27	15	TRBJ2-1	TRBD1	CASSLRTGSYNEQFF	TGTGCCAGCAGTTTACGGACAGGGTCATACAATGAGCAGTTCTTC
-	TRBV28	15	TRBJ1-5	TRBD1	CASSLWTGGNQPQHF	TGTGCCAGCAGTTTATGGACAGGGGGCAATCAGCCCCAGCATTTT